The 8 T cell receptor beta chains below come from one sample, sequenced in a study of blood T cell repertoires in COVID-19. This table comes from immunoSEQ multiplex PCR, and its TCRdb copy is limited to in-frame clones, with some not included. The sample holds some 80,000 clones, roughly 80% seen once. The material sequenced was peripheral blood. These receptors all come from a man older than 75 with acute or convalescent COVID-19.

The chain employs TRBV25-1 and TRBJ2-5, with 8 bases aligning to TRBD1. The germline CDR1 and CDR2 sequences are MGHDK and SYGVNS. The CDR3 spans 15 residues. The J segment lost 5 bases and the V segment lost 1 base, leaving 6 bases of the junction unmatched. This chain's CDR3 is CASSEWQGARETQYF. In DNA form, the CDR3 reads TGTGCCAGCAGTGAATGGCAGGGGGCGCGTGAGACCCAGTACTTC.

This clone showed up just once. The chain joins TRBV7-3 to TRBJ2-1; TRBD1 matches 8 bases. The V gene's germline CDR1 is SGHTA and CDR2 FQGTGA. After removal of 2 bases from V and 4 bases from J, the junction contained 7 bases not matched to a gene. The CDR3 extends over 16 amino acids. CDR3 bases: TGTGCCAGCAGCTTAGCAGGGGGCGCACAGTACAATGAGCAGTTCTTC. The encoded protein is CASSLAGGAQYNEQFF.

This rearrangement joins TRBV6-1 to TRBJ2-7, with 10 bases matching TRBD1. The CDR3 is made up of 15 amino acids. Germline V gene lookup returns CDR1 MNHNS and CDR2 SASEGT. V lost 3 bases to trimming and J lost 0 bases; unmatched junction nucleotides: 2. The CDR3 protein is CASSDGTGVSYEQYF. DNA for the CDR3: TGTGCCAGCAGTGACGGGACAGGGGTCTCCTACGAGCAGTACTTC.

V is TRBV12-3 or TRBV12-4 and J is TRBJ1-5; D is perhaps TRBD1 (6 bases). Trimming removed 9 bases from V and 3 bases from J, with 12 bases in between. The CDR3 totals 13 residues. The CDR3 DNA reads TGTGCCAGTGGGGACATTGCCAATCAGCCCCAGCATTTT. Amino acids: CASGDIANQPQHF.

The rearrangement joins TRBV18 to TRBJ2-3; TRBD2 is a possible D gene (5 bases). The CDR3 extends over 15 amino acids. Germline lookup yields CDR1 KGHSH and CDR2 LQKENI. V was shortened by 4 bases and J by 3 bases, with 14 bases between the two germline ends. CDR3 amino acids: CASSRASSRTDTQYF. CDR3 in DNA: TGTGCCAGCTCACGGGCTAGCTCTAGAACAGATACGCAGTATTTT.

V usage is TRBV21-1 and J usage is TRBJ2-6; the listed D gene, TRBD2, was not tested against the DNA. TRBV21-1 is flagged as a pseudogene. This CDR3 has 15 residues. CDR3 sequence: CASSKGSPGANVLTF. The DNA of the CDR3 is TGTGCCAGCAGCAAAGGGAGTCCTGGGGCCAACGTCCTGACTTTC.

This chain uses TRBV7-9 with TRBJ1-1; 7 positions agree with TRBD1. Unmatched junction bases numbered 4, after V lost 3 bases and J lost 0 bases. Germline CDR1 and CDR2: SEHNR and FQNEAQ (reference sequence). CDR3 length equals 15 residues. This chain's CDR3 is CASSFEGQLNTEAFF. In nucleotides, the CDR3 is TGTGCCAGCAGCTTCGAGGGACAGCTGAACACTGAAGCTTTCTTT. Looking up the rest from reference TRBV7-9 and TRBJ1-1 gives the full variable domain: DTGVSQNPRHKITKRGQNVTFRCDPISEHNRLYWYRQTLGQGPEFLTYFQNEAQLEKSRLLSDRFSAERPKGSFSTLEIQRTEQGDSAMYLCASSFEGQLNTEAFFGQGTRLTVV.

The chain uses TRBV27 and TRBJ1-3, with D perhaps TRBD1 (6 bases). The CDR3 is made up of 16 amino acids. V lost 5 bases and J lost 3, with 17 bases in between. Germline V CDR1 and CDR2: MNHEY, SMNVEV (reference sequence). The chain's CDR3 is CASSTRGGAYGNTIYF. The CDR3 DNA follows: TGTGCCAGCAGTACCCGAGGGGGGGCGTATGGAAACACCATATATTTT.